This TCR beta chain was obtained from a study of T cells in Graves' hyperthyroidism and ophthalmopathy. Study-wide results and caveats: The model forecast ophthalmopathy, anticipating it by a median roughly 6.3 months before onset.

TCR beta CDR3 regions were amplified from RNA transcripts. First-round RT-PCR of the TCR CDR3 relied on the HTBI primer set. TCRdb passed the multiplex PCR reads through MiXCR, listing each CDR3 protein once. The data show about 660,000 distinct CDR3 sequences, 45% seen once. CDR1 SEHNR and CDR2 FQNEAQ come from the germline V gene (reference sequence). This CDR3 has 16 residues. J gave up 5 bases and V 5 bases, and 12 bases lay outside the gene matches. As for this clonotype: Its antigen remains unidentified.

The source is an adult man with Graves' disease, either hyperthyroidism or ophthalmopathy (not recorded which). The chain is built from TRBV7-9 and TRBJ2-7; 10 bases are a match to TRBD1. Sequenced material: peripheral blood or thyroid tissue (not recorded which). The CDR3 DNA reads as TGTGCCAGCAGCCCGCGCCCTGGGACAGGGGCCGACGAGCAGTACTTC. It specifies CASSPRPGTGADEQYF.